This TCR beta chain was retrieved from a study of CD8+ T cells in alopecia areata. Looking at the study overall: Severity among treated patients was scored by the percentage of scalp area affected.

Treatment described: oral pan-JAK inhibitor, 5-10 mg twice daily. In regard to this clone: Its specificity is not known.

Study-level points and caveats: In scalp samples, resident alphabeta T cells of normal skin are also sequenced. Expanded CD8+ clones among the top 100, as well as scalp clonality, were significantly decreased by tofacitinib.

CDR3 length equals 13 residues. Germline CDR1 SGDLS, CDR2 YYNGEE. V lost 7 bases to trimming and J lost 10 bases; unmatched junction nucleotides: 7. In each case, RNA was isolated and then reverse transcribed into cDNA as the sequencing template. Sequencing used immunoSEQ multiplex PCR; TCRdb keeps in-frame clones, though not all of them. The table has roughly 92,000 clones, 70% to 80% seen once. This chain uses TRBV9 with TRBJ1-6, with 8 positions matching TRBD1. This clonotype was obtained from a human donor with alopecia areata. Source: CD8+ T cells sorted from blood, taken at roughly week 45, from a patient treated with tofacitinib. As DNA, the CDR3 is TGTGCCAGCTCTGCGACAGGGGAATCACCCCTCCACTTT. It specifies CASSATGESPLHF.